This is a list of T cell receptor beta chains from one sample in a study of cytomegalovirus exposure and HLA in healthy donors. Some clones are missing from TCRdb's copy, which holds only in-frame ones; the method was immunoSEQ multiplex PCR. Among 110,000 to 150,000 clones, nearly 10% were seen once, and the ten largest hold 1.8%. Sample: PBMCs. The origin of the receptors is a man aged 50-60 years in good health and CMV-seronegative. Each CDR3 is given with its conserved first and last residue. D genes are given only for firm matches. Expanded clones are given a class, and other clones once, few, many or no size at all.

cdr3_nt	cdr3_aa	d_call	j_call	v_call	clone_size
TGTGCCGGTTTAGAACCGGGAAAGGAGAATGAGCAGTTCTTC	CAGLEPGKENEQFF	NA	TRBJ2-1	TRBV30	NA
TGCGCCAGCAGCCAAGGGGGGGAAGCGGGTTGGGAGACCCAGTACTTC	CASSQGGEAGWETQYF	NA	TRBJ2-5	TRBV4-1	NA
TGCGCCAGCAGCGGCGGACTAGCTAGGGACCAAGAGACCCAGTACTTC	CASSGGLARDQETQYF	TRBD2	TRBJ2-5	TRBV5-1	few
TGTGCCAGCAGGCACGGCAGCGAAAATGAAAAACTGTTTTTT	CASRHGSENEKLFF	NA	TRBJ1-4	TRBV7-9	NA
TGTGCCAGCAGCCCGCAGGGGGGCAACACTGAAGCTTTCTTT	CASSPQGGNTEAFF	TRBD1	TRBJ1-1	TRBV7-9	NA
TGTGCCAGCTCCCCCGCCCCAGGGGCAGGGGGCTACACCTTC	CASSPAPGAGGYTF	NA	TRBJ1-2	TRBV18	NA
TGCGCCAGCAGCCAAGATAGCGGACTAGTTAACAATGAGCAGTTCTTC	CASSQDSGLVNNEQFF	TRBD2	TRBJ2-1	TRBV4-1	few
TGTGCCAGCAGCTTAACGTTCGGGAGGGCCTACAATGAGCAGTTCTTC	CASSLTFGRAYNEQFF	TRBD2	TRBJ2-1	TRBV7-3	few
TGTGCCAGCAGTTTTTACGGGGGAACCTACGAGCAGTACTTC	CASSFYGGTYEQYF	NA	TRBJ2-7	TRBV27	few
TGTGCCAGCAGTTATGACGGACAGGGTGATGGCTACACCTTC	CASSYDGQGDGYTF	TRBD1	TRBJ1-2	TRBV25-1	few
TGTGCCAGCCGCTTCAGTGGGGAGTCACCCCTCCACTTT	CASRFSGESPLHF	NA	TRBJ1-6	TRBV5-4	NA
TGTGCCAGCAGCCCAAGGGAGGGGTTCTACAATGAGCAGTTCTTC	CASSPREGFYNEQFF	TRBD2	TRBJ2-1	TRBV6-4	NA
TGTGCCAGCAGTCGGGACAGGGTTTACGATGGCTACACCTTC	CASSRDRVYDGYTF	TRBD1	TRBJ1-2	TRBV7-8	NA
TGTGCCAGCAGCACGGACAGGGGAGGTCAGCCCCAGCATTTT	CASSTDRGGQPQHF	TRBD1	TRBJ1-5	TRBV6-5	few
TGTGCCAGCAGTTACTTTGTTTCTAGCGCCTACGAGCAGTACTTC	CASSYFVSSAYEQYF	NA	TRBJ2-7	TRBV6-5	NA
TGTGCCAGTACGATAATGGGCGGACAGAATCAGCCCCAGCATTTT	CASTIMGGQNQPQHF	NA	TRBJ1-5	TRBV19	few
TGTGCCAGCTCGGACAGGCACAATGAGCAGTTCTTC	CASSDRHNEQFF	TRBD1	TRBJ2-1	TRBV28	NA